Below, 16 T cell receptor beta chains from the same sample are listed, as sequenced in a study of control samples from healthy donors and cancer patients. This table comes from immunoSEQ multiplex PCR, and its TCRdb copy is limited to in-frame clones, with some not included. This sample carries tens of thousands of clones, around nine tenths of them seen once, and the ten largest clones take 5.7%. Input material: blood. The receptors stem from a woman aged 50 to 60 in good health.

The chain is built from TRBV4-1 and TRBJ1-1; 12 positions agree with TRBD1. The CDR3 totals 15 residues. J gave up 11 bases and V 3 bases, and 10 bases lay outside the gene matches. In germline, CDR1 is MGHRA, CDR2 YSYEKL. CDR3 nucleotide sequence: TGCGCCAGCAGCCAGCCGGGACAGGGGGCAGTGGGGGCTTTCTTT. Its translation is CASSQPGQGAVGAFF.

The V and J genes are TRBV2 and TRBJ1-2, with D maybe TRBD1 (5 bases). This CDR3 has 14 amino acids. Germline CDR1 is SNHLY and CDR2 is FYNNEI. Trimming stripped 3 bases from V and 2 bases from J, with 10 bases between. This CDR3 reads CASSDRGGNYGYTF. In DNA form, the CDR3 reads TGTGCCAGCAGTGATAGGGGTGGGAACTATGGCTACACCTTC.

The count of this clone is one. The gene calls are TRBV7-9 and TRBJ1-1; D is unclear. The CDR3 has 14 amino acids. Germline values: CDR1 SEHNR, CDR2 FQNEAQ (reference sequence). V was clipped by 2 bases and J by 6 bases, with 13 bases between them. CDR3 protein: CASSLPGDGAEAFF. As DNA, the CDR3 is TGTGCCAGCAGCTTACCGGGAGATGGGGCTGAAGCTTTCTTT.

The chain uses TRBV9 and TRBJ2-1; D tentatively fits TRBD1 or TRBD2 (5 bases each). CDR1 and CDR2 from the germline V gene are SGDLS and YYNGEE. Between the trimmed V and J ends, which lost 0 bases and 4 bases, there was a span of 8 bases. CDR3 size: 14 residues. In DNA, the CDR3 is TGTGCCAGCAGCGTAGCGGGGCTATACAATGAGCAGTTCTTC. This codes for CASSVAGLYNEQFF.

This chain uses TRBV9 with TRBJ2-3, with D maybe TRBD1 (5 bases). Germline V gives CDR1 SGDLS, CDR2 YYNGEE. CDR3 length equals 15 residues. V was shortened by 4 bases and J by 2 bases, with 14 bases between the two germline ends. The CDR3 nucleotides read TGTGCCAGCAGCTTCCGGAGCAGGGACACAGATACGCAGTATTTT. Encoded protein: CASSFRSRDTDTQYF.

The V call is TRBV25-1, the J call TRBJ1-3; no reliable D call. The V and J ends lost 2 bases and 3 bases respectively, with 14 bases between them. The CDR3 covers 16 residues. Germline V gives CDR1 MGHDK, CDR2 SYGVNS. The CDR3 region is CASSELTAADGNTIYF. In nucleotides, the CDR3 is TGTGCCAGCAGTGAACTTACAGCAGCTGATGGAAACACCATATATTTT.

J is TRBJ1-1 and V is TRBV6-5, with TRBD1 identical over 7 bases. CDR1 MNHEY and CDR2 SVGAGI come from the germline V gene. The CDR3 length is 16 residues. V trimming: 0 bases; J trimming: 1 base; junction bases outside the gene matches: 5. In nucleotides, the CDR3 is TGTGCCAGCAGTTACTCTCTAACAGGGGCGAACACTGAAGCTTTCTTT. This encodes CASSYSLTGANTEAFF.

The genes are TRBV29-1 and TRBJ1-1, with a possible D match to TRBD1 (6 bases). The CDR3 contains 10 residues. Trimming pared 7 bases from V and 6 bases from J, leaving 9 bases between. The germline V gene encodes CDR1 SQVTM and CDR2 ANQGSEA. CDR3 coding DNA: TGCAGCGACGGGGGCGCTGAAGCTTTCTTT. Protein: CSDGGAEAFF.

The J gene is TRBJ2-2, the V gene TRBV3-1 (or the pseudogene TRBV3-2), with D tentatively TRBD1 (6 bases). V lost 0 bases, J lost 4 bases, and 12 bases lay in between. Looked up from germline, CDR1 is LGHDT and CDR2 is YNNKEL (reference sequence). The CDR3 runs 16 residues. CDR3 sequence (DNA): TGTGCCAGCAGCCAAGACAGGGGCCCATCCACCGGGGAGCTGTTTTTT. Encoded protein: CASSQDRGPSTGELFF.

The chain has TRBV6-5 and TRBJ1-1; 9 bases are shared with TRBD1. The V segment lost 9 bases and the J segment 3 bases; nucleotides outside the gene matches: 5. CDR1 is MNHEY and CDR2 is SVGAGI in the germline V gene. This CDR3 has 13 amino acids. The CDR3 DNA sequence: TGTGCCAGTACAGGGGGCTTTGACACTGAAGCTTTCTTT. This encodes CASTGGFDTEAFF.

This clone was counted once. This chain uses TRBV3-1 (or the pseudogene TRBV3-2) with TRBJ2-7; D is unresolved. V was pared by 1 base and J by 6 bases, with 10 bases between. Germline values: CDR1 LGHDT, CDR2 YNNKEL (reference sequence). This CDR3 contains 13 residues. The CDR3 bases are TGTGCCAGCAGCCAAGTCCAAACTACCGAGCAGTACTTC. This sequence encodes CASSQVQTTEQYF.

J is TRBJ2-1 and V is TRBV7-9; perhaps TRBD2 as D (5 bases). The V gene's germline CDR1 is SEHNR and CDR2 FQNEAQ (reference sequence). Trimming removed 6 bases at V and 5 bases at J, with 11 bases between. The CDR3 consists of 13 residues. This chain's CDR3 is CASSWTGDNEQFF. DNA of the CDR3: TGTGCCAGCAGTTGGACCGGGGACAATGAGCAGTTCTTC. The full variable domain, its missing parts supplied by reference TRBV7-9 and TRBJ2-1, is DTGVSQNPRHKITKRGQNVTFRCDPISEHNRLYWYRQTLGQGPEFLTYFQNEAQLEKSRLLSDRFSAERPKGSFSTLEIQRTEQGDSAMYLCASSWTGDNEQFFGPGTRLTVL.

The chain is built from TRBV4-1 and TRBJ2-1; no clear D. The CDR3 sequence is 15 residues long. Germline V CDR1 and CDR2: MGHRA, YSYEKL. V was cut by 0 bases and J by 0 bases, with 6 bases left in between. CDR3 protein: CASSQDSSSYNEQFF. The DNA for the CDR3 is TGCGCCAGCAGCCAAGATTCAAGCTCCTACAATGAGCAGTTCTTC.

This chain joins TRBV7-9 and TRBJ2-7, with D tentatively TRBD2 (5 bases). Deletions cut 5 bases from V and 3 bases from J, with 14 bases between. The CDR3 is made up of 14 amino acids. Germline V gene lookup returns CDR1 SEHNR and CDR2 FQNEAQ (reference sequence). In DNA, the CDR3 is TGTGCCAGCAGCACAGACAAGGGAGTCTACGAGCAGTACTTC. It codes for CASSTDKGVYEQYF.

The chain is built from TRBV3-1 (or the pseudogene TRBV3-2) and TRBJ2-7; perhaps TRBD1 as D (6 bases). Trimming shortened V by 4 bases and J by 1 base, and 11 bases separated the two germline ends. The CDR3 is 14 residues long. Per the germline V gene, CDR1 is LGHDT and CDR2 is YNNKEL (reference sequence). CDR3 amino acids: CASSPTGHSYEQYF. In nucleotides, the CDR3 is TGTGCCAGCAGCCCCACGGGACATTCCTACGAGCAGTACTTC.

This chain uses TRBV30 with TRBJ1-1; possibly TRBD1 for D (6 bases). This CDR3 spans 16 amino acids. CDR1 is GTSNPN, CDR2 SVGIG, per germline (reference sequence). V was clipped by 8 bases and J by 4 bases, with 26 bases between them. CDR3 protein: CALESGGAILGTEAFF. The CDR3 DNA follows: TGTGCCCTGGAATCCGGGGGGGCGATATTGGGCACTGAAGCTTTCTTT.